These T cell receptor beta chains were read from a single sample in a study of T cell responses to AZD1222 COVID-19 vaccine. TCRdb's copy holds only in-frame clones and misses some; the assay was immunoSEQ multiplex PCR. The sample carries about 97,000 clones, 70% to 90% recorded once. Sequencing was performed on peripheral blood, taken on day 0 of AZD1222 vaccination. Receptors originate from an adult in good health. The CDR3 runs from the conserved cysteine through the conserved F or W. Rows give clone size only sometimes, using once, few, many, or a class for an expanded clone.

V	size	CDR3
TRBV13	-	CASSFRSGTSGGSSTDTQYF
TRBV5-1	-	CASRRWTGEILGYTF
TRBV19	-	CASSTLSNYGYTF
TRBV30	-	CASWRGGRTEAFF
TRBV10-3	-	CAISEGTEAFF
TRBV4-2	-	CASSWAGGATNEKLFF
TRBV19	-	CASSNLAAGNEQFF
TRBV2	-	CASRPSGGHNEQFF
TRBV7-9	-	CASSSLAGGRDTQYF
TRBV5-1	few	CASSLNGAGEQYF
TRBV11-2	-	CASSLTSGGISSYEQYF
TRBV6-5	-	CASSPLAGPYEQYF
TRBV5-1	-	CASSRTGERGQPQHF
TRBV5-5	-	CASNPTAYSNQPQHF
TRBV5-8	-	CASSLAATQYF
TRBV5-6	-	CASSTGPFYNSPLHF
TRBV30	-	CARDRGNSPLHF
TRBV9	-	CASTPTGVAGELFF
TRBV9	-	CASSEVPVERGVGELFF
TRBV3-1/TRBV3-2	-	CASSSIWGGAADTQYF
TRBV29-1	-	CSVEDPAPGGVLSYGYTF
TRBV3-1/TRBV3-2	-	CASSLGQSNIRNQPQHF
TRBV5-6	-	CASSFWAGLSSYNSPLHF
TRBV19	-	CASSPQGSYNSPLHF
TRBV28	-	CASSLVGDYEQYF
TRBV9	-	CASSVTDTSNYGYTF